This TCR beta chain was sequenced for a study of cytomegalovirus exposure and HLA in healthy donors. Findings of the study overall: TCR beta sequences reportedly predicted the HLA-A and HLA-B alleles of most subjects accurately. In a later analysis, the majority of CMV-associated beta chains seemingly showed HLA restriction.

The PCR ran on 60 Vbeta and 13 Jbeta primers. Profiling relied on immunoSEQ multiplex PCR, and the TCRdb table lists in-frame clones only, not all of them. This table has more than 95,000 clones, nearly 80% appearing once. V was clipped by 6 bases and J by 5 bases, with 10 bases between them. This CDR3 has 12 amino acids. Germline CDR1 is SNHLY and CDR2 is FYNNEI. Remarks on this clone: The antigen remains unidentified.

The rearrangement uses TRBV2 and TRBJ1-1; D not resolved. This clonotype originated in a woman aged 40-49 years in good health and CMV-seronegative. The sequenced sample was PBMCs. The CDR3 is CASRFSWTEAFF. In DNA form, the CDR3 reads TGTGCCAGCAGGTTTAGTTGGACTGAAGCTTTCTTT.